The 12 T cell receptor beta chains below were found in one sample sequenced in a study of blood T cell repertoires in COVID-19. The protocol was immunoSEQ multiplex PCR, while the TCRdb copy is restricted to in-frame clones and leaves out a portion. The sample comprises 65,000 to 95,000 clones, 85% to 90% of which are singletons, and 4.6% rests with the top ten. The specimen was peripheral blood. The receptors derive from a man over 45 with active COVID-19.

This clone was seen a few times. V usage is TRBV12-5 and J usage is TRBJ2-7, with TRBD1 identical over 8 bases. Unmatched junction bases numbered 13, after V lost 4 bases and J lost 5 bases. The length of the CDR3 is 16 residues. Germline-derived CDR1 and CDR2 are LGHNT and FRNRAP. CDR3 residues: CASGSQIQGVIDEQYF. CDR3 coding DNA: TGTGCTAGTGGTTCGCAAATACAGGGGGTTATCGACGAGCAGTACTTC.

The chain is built from TRBV29-1 and TRBJ2-1; 10 bases are a match to TRBD2. Looked up from germline, CDR1 is SQVTM and CDR2 is ANQGSEA. The CDR3 is made up of 18 amino acids. The J segment lost 0 bases and the V segment lost 7 bases, leaving 15 bases of the junction unmatched. CDR3 protein: CSARGGLAGVRSYNEQFF. For the CDR3, the DNA is TGCAGCGCCCGGGGGGGGCTAGCGGGGGTCCGCTCCTACAATGAGCAGTTCTTC.

This clone has just one count. The chain combines TRBV28 with TRBJ1-2; D unresolved. Trimming cost V 4 bases and J 10 bases, with 13 bases left between them. Per germline, CDR1 MDHEN and CDR2 SYDVKM. The CDR3 loop spans 12 amino acids. The CDR3 reads CASSWPLNDYTF. Written as DNA, the CDR3 is TGTGCCAGCAGTTGGCCCCTGAATGACTACACCTTC.

This chain connects TRBV4-1 to TRBJ1-1, with TRBD1 identical over 9 bases. V gave up 3 bases and J gave up 3 bases; unmatched junction bases: 5. This CDR3 contains 15 residues. Germline V lookup: CDR1 MGHRA, CDR2 YSYEKL. The CDR3 region has the DNA TGCGCCAGCAGCCATCCCGGGACAGGGCACACTGAAGCTTTCTTT. It is translated as CASSHPGTGHTEAFF.

Regarding this clone: At the DNA level, this CDR3 is encoded by other sequences in the same sample as well. This sequence joins TRBV9 and TRBJ2-6; no clear D gene. The germline V and J ends were trimmed by 0 bases and 1 base, with 5 bases remaining between them. The CDR3 covers 15 residues. Germline V gene sequence: CDR1 SGDLS, CDR2 YYNGEE. As DNA, the CDR3 is TGTGCCAGCAGCGTAGGCGGATCTGGGGCCAACGTCCTGACTTTC. Translating gives CASSVGGSGANVLTF.

This rearrangement joins TRBV28 to TRBJ2-1; D remains unclear. Germline V gives CDR1 MDHEN, CDR2 SYDVKM. This CDR3 contains 11 residues. The germline V and J ends were trimmed by 4 bases and 4 bases, with 2 bases remaining between them. The CDR3, as DNA: TGTGCCAGCAGTTCATACAATGAGCAGTTCTTC. The encoded protein is CASSSYNEQFF.

This sequence joins TRBV5-1 and TRBJ2-3; 10 nucleotides align to TRBD2. The CDR3 runs to 18 residues. J gave up 4 bases and V 0 bases, and 11 bases lay outside the gene matches. CDR1 is SGHRS, CDR2 YFSETQ, per germline. The CDR3 region is CASSLGGPSGSSADTQYF. DNA for the CDR3: TGCGCCAGCAGCTTGGGTGGTCCTAGCGGGAGTTCAGCAGATACGCAGTATTTT.

This clone appeared a few times. The gene calls are TRBV12-5 and TRBJ1-6; TRBD1 matches at 7 bases. Trimming cost V 1 base and J 5 bases; bases outside gene matches: 2. The CDR3 has 15 residues. Germline V CDR1 and CDR2: LGHNT, FRNRAP. Written as DNA, the CDR3 is TGTGCTAGTGGTTTGGCCGGGACAGATAATTCACCCCTCCACTTT. The encoded protein is CASGLAGTDNSPLHF.

About this clone itself: Other DNA sequences from this sample encode an identical CDR3 as well. The rearrangement uses TRBV7-2 and TRBJ2-3; possibly TRBD2 for D (5 bases). The CDR3 sequence is 15 residues long. The germline V gene encodes CDR1 SGHTA and CDR2 FQGNSA. Trimming shortened V by 1 base and J by 2 bases, and 10 bases separated the two germline ends. CDR3 in amino acids: CASSLGLAFTDTQYF. The CDR3 nucleotides read TGTGCCAGCAGCTTAGGCCTAGCCTTCACAGATACGCAGTATTTT.

V gene TRBV28 combines with J gene TRBJ2-7; 7 bases are shared with TRBD1. Losses at the gene ends were 4 bases for V and 1 base for J; bases not matched to a gene: 10. In germline, CDR1 is MDHEN, CDR2 SYDVKM. The CDR3 has 16 residues. Written as DNA, the CDR3 is TGTGCCAGCAGTTACTTCTGGACAGGTAATTCCTACGAGCAGTACTTC. Amino acids: CASSYFWTGNSYEQYF.

This chain connects TRBV18 to TRBJ2-7, with D perhaps matching TRBD1 (6 bases). This CDR3 has 13 residues. The V gene lost 2 bases and the J gene lost 4 bases, with 9 bases spanning the gap. CDR1 and CDR2 (germline): KGHSH, LQKENI. The CDR3 spells CASSPGTSYEQYF. CDR3 coding DNA: TGTGCCAGCTCACCAGGGACATCGTACGAGCAGTACTTC.

The chain carries TRBV6-1 and TRBJ2-3, with a tentative D call TRBD1 (5 bases). The V end was cut by 0 bases, the J end by 1 base, with 11 bases between. The CDR3 extends over 16 amino acids. CDR1 and CDR2 from the germline V gene are MNHNS and SASEGT. The CDR3 DNA follows: TGTGCCAGCAGTGAAGCCCCAGGGCTGGGCACAGATACGCAGTATTTT. Translated: CASSEAPGLGTDTQYF.